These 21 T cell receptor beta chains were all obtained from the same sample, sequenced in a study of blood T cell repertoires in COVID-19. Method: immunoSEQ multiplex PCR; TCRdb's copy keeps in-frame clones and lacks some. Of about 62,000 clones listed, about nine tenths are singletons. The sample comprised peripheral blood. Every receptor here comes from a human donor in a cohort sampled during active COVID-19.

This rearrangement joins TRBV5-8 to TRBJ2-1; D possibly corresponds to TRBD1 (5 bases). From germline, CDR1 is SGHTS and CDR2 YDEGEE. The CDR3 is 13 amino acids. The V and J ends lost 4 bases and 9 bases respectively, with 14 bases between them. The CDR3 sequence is CASSQYWGGEQFF. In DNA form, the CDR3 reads TGTGCCAGCAGCCAATATTGGGGCGGTGAGCAGTTCTTC.

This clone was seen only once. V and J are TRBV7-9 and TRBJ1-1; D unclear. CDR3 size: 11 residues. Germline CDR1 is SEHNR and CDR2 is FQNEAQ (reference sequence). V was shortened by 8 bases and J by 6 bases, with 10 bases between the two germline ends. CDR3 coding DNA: TGTGCCAGCGAGGATGATCCTGAAGCTTTCTTT. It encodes CASEDDPEAFF.

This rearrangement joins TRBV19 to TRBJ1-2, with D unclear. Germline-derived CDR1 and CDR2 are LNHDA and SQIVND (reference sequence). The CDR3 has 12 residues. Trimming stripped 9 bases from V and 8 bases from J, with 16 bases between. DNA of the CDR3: TGTGCCAGCGACTACGGAGGGCGAGGCTACACCTTC. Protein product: CASDYGGRGYTF.

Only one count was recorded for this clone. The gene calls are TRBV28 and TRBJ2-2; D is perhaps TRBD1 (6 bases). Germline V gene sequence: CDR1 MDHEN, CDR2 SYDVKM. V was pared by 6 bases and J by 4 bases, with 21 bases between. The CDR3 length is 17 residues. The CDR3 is CASRGVSGTYRTGELFF. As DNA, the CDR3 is TGTGCCAGCAGAGGCGTCTCCGGGACATATCGCACCGGGGAGCTGTTTTTT.

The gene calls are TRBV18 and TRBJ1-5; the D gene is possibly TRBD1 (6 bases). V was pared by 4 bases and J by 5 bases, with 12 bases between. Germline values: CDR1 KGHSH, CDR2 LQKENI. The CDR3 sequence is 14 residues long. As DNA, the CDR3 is TGTGCCAGCTCACAGGCAGGGGTCGATCAGCCCCAGCATTTT. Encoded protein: CASSQAGVDQPQHF.

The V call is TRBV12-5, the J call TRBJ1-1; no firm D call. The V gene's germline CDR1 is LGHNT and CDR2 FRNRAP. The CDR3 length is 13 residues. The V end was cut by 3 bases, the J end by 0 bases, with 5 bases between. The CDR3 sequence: CASGFAVNTEAFF. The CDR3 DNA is TGTGCTAGTGGTTTTGCGGTGAACACTGAAGCTTTCTTT.

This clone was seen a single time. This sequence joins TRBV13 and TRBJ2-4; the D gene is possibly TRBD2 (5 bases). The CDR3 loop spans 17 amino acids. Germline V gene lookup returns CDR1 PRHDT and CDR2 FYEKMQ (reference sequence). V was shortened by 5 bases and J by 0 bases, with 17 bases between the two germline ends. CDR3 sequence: CASSPGRTDLAKNIQYF. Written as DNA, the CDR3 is TGTGCCAGCAGCCCCGGACGGACTGACTTAGCCAAAAACATTCAGTACTTC.

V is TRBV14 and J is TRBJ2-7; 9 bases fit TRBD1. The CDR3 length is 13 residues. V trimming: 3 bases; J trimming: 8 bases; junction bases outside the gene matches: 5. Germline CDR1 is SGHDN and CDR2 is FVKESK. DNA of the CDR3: TGTGCCAGCAGCCAGGGGACAGGGAACCAGCAGTACTTC. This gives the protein CASSQGTGNQQYF.

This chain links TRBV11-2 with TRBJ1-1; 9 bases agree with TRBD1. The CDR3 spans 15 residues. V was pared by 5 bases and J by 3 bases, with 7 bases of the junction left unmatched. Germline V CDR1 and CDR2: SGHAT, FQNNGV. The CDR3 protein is CASSQGQGWDTEAFF. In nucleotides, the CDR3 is TGTGCCAGCAGCCAAGGACAGGGGTGGGACACTGAAGCTTTCTTT.

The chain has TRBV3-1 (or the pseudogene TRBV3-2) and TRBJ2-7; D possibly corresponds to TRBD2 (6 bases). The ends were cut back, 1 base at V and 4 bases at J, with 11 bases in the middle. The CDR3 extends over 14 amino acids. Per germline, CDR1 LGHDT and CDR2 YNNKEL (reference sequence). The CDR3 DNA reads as TGTGCCAGCAGCCAAGCGGGAGTGGGATACGAGCAGTACTTC. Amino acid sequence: CASSQAGVGYEQYF.

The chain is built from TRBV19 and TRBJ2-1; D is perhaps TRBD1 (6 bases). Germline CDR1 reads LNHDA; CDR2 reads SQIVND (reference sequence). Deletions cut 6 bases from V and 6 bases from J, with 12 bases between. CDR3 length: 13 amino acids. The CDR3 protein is CASSEQGPNEQFF. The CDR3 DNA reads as TGTGCCAGTAGCGAACAGGGCCCCAATGAGCAGTTCTTC.

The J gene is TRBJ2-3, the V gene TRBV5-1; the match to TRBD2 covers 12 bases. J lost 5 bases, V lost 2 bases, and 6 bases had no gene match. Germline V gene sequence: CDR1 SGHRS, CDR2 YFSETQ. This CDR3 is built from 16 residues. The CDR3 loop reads CASSFLAGGPGDTQYF. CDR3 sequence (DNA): TGCGCCAGCAGCTTTCTAGCGGGAGGGCCGGGAGATACGCAGTATTTT.

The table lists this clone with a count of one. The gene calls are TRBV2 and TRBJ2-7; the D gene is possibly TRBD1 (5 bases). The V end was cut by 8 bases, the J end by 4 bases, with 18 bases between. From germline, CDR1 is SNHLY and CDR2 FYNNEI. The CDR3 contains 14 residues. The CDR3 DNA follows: TGTGCCAGCGCTTCGGACATGGGCGCTTACGAGCAGTACTTC. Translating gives CASASDMGAYEQYF.

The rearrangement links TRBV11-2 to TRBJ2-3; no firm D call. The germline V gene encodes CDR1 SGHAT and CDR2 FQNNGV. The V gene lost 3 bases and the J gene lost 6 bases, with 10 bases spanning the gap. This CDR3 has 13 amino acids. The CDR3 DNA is TGTGCCAGCAGCTTGGTTCATCGGGATACGCAGTATTTT. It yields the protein CASSLVHRDTQYF.

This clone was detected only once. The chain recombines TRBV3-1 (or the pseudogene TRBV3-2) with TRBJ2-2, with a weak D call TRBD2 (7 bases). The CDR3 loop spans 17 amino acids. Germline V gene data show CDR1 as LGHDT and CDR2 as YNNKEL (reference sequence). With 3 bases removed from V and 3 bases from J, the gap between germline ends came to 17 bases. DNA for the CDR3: TGTGCCAGCAGCCAGGAGAGGGGGGGGCCCGACACCGGGGAGCTGTTTTTT. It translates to CASSQERGGPDTGELFF.

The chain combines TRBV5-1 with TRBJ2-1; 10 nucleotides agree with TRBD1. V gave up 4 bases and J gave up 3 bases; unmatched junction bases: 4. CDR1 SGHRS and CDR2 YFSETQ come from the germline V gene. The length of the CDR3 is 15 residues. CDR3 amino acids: CASSGRDRGYNEQFF. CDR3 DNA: TGCGCCAGCAGCGGCCGGGACAGGGGCTACAATGAGCAGTTCTTC.

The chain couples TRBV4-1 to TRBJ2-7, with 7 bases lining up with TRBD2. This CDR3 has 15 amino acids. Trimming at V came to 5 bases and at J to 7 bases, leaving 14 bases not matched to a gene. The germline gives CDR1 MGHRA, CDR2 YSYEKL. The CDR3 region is CASSEEGRRTREQYF. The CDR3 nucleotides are TGCGCCAGCAGCGAGGAGGGCCGCAGGACTAGGGAGCAGTACTTC.

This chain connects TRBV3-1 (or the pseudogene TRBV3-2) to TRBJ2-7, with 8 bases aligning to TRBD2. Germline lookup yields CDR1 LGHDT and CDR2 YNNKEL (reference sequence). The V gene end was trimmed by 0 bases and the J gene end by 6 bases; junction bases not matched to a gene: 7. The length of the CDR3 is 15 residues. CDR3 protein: CASSQDNGGAIEQYF. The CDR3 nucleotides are TGTGCCAGCAGCCAAGATAACGGGGGGGCGATCGAGCAGTACTTC.

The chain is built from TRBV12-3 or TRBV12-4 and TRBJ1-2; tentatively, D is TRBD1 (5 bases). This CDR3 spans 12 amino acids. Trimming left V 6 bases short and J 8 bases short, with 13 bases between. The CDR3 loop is CASSPLGRGYTF. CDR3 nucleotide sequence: TGTGCCAGCAGCCCCTTGGGGCGGGGCTACACCTTC.

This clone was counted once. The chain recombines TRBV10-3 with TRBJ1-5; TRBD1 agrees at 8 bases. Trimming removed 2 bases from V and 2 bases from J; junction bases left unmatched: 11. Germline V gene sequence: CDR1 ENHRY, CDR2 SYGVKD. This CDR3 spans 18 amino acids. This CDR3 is CAISEHGQGLVGNQPQHF. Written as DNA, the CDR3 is TGTGCCATCAGTGAGCATGGACAGGGTTTGGTGGGCAATCAGCCCCAGCATTTT.

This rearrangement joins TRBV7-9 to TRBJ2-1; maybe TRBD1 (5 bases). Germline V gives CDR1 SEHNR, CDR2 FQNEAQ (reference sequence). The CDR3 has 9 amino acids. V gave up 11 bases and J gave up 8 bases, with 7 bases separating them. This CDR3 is CAGHHEQFF. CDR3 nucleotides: TGTGCCGGACACCATGAGCAGTTCTTC. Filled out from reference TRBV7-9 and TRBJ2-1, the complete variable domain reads DTGVSQNPRHKITKRGQNVTFRCDPISEHNRLYWYRQTLGQGPEFLTYFQNEAQLEKSRLLSDRFSAERPKGSFSTLEIQRTEQGDSAMYLCAGHHEQFFGPGTRLTVL.